This TCR beta chain was sequenced during a study of spatial heterogeneity in lung cancer. Study details: Sequencing consistently turned up more beta-chain sequences than alpha-chain sequences.

Each CDR3 protein is one row after TCRdb ran MiXCR on the 5' RACE reads. The sample yields 90,000 to 95,000 distinct CDR3 sequences, roughly 12% seen once. Germline V gene lookup returns CDR1 SGHAT and CDR2 FQDESV (reference sequence). The CDR3 length is 16 residues. V lost 2 bases and J lost 9; bases outside the gene matches: 10. Time point noted: sample taken at primary tumor resection. Unsorted whole RNA of tumor, nontumor lung or frozen PBMC was sequenced. The TCR originated in a male donor with early-stage non-small cell lung cancer. The sample was PBMCs, taken at surgery. The V gene is TRBV11-1, the J gene TRBJ2-1, with TRBD2 identical over 10 bases. The CDR3 DNA follows: TGTGCCAGCAGCTTAATTAGCGGGAGGAGTCACGGTGAGCAGTTCTTC. It encodes CASSLISGRSHGEQFF.